This TCR beta chain appears in the sequencing data of a study of neurological immune-mediated disorders. Overall study results and limits: Multiple sclerosis was found to have the least TCR clonal expansion, below healthy controls, and HTLV-1-associated myelopathy the most.

CDR3 length: 13 amino acids. Trimming cost V 3 bases and J 6 bases; bases outside gene matches: 2. CDR1 and CDR2 (germline): DFQATT, SNEGSKA (reference sequence). With 10-nucleotide random UMIs included, cDNA was synthesized by 5'RACE. The output of every sequencing run exceeded 170 million TCR-beta sequences, derived from 15-18 subjects. TCRdb called the 5' RACE reads again in MiXCR, with one record for every CDR3 protein. This table holds tens of thousands of distinct CDR3 sequences, around 9.9% found once. This clonotype has more than one count but fewer than ten. What it binds is unknown. Sequencing input: PBMCs. The receptor comes from a man aged 50 or older in good health. The chain links TRBV20-1 to TRBJ2-3; TRBD2 matches at 11 bases. CDR3 in amino acids: CSARASGGDTQYF. DNA of the CDR3: TGCAGTGCTAGGGCTAGCGGGGGGGATACGCAGTATTTT.